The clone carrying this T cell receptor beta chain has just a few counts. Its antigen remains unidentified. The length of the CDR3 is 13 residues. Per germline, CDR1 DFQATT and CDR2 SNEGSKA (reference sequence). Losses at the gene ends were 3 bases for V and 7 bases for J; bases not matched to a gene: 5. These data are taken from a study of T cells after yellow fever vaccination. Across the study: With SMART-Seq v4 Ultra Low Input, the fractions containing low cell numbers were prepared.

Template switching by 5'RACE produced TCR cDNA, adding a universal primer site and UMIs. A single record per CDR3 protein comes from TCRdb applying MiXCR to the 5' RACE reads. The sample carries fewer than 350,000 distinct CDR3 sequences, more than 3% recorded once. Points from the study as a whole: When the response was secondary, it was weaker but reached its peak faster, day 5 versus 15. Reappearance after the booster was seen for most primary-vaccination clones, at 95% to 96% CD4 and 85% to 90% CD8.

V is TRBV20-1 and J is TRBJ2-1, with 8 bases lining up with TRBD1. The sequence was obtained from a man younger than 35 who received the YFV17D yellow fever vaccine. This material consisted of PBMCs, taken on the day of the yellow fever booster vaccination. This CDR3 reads CSARTGARNEQFF. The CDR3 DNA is TGCAGTGCTAGGACAGGGGCTAGGAATGAGCAGTTCTTC.